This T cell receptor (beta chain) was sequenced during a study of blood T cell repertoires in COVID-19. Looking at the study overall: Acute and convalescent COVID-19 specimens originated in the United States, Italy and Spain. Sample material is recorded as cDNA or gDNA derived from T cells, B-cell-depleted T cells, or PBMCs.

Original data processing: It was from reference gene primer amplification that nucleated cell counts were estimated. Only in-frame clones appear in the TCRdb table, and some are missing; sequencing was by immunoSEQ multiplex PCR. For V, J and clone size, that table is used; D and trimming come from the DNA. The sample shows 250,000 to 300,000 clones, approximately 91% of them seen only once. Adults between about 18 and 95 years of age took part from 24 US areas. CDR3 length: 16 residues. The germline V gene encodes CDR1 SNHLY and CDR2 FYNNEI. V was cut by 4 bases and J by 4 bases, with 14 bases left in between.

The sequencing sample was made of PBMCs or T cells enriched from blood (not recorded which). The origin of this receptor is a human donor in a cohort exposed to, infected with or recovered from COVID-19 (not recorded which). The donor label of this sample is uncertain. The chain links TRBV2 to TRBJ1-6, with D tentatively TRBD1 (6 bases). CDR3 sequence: CASSATGRIYNSPLHF. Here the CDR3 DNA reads TGTGCCAGCAGTGCGACAGGCAGAATATATAATTCACCCCTCCACTTT.